At least ten counts were recorded for the clone carrying this T cell receptor (beta chain). Its specificity is unknown. This entry belongs to a study of blood T cells in healthy people across ages. Total RNA, at least 5.5 micrograms per sample, was extracted from PBMCs. Sample-barcoded 5' priming and a J-beta primer mix drove a second PCR of roughly 6 to 12 cycles. MiXCR, run by TCRdb on the 5' RACE reads, gives a single entry per CDR3 protein. The repertoire consists of about 1.1 million distinct CDR3 sequences, with around two fifths occurring once and the leading ten covering around 13%. Study conclusions and caveats: Naive CD4+ cells and diversity were both higher in long-lived donors than in aged donors. TCR beta diversity tracked closely with naive T cell percentage.

Germline V lookup: CDR1 LGHNA, CDR2 YSLEER. The CDR3 sequence is 14 residues long. With 0 bases removed from V and 6 bases from J, the gap between germline ends came to 9 bases. Sequenced sample: blood. V gene TRBV4-3 combines with J gene TRBJ2-1; D unresolved. This clonotype was sampled from a young man in good health. The CDR3 loop reads CASSQERQINEQFF. DNA for the CDR3: TGCGCCAGCAGCCAAGAAAGGCAGATCAATGAGCAGTTCTTC.